This T cell receptor (beta chain) was retrieved from a study of blood T cell repertoires in COVID-19. Germline CDR1 and CDR2: SEHNR and FQNEAQ (reference sequence). The CDR3 contains 15 residues. The V end was cut by 4 bases, the J end by 3 bases, with 10 bases between. Measured with immunoSEQ multiplex PCR; TCRdb has only the in-frame clones, and not every one. The sample records about 210,000 clones, 84% being singletons. V usage is TRBV7-9 and J usage is TRBJ1-6, with D maybe TRBD1 (6 bases). This clonotype was obtained from a man aged 50 or older with active or convalescent COVID-19. The sequenced sample was peripheral blood. The CDR3 loop is CASSYDRHYNSPLHF. CDR3 DNA: TGTGCCAGCAGCTACGACAGGCACTATAATTCACCCCTCCACTTT.